This TCR beta chain was recovered during a study of PD-1 blockade in classical Hodgkin lymphoma. The CDR3 runs to 13 residues. From germline, CDR1 is SGDLS and CDR2 YYNGEE. V lost 1 base to trimming and J lost 5 bases, with 9 bases between them. Note on this clone: Its antigen is still unknown.

Findings and caveats of the study: Nivolumab initiation under 1 year post-ASCT meant exclusion.

Using immunoSEQ multiplex PCR, the repertoire was profiled, and TCRdb retains in-frame clones only, with some absent. The repertoire holds 26,000 or so clones, with over 55% as singletons. The time point: cycle 4 day 1 (C4D1), after less than seven weeks of nivolumab. Autologous stem cell transplantation was followed by relapse in every patient, and brentuximab vedotin exposure varied. The source of this sequence is a human donor with classical Hodgkin lymphoma. The sample was peripheral blood mononuclear cells (PBMCs), taken before the fourth cycle of nivolumab. The chain links TRBV9 to TRBJ1-1; perhaps TRBD1 as D (5 bases). Here the CDR3 reads CASSVQGLTEAFF. The CDR3 DNA reads as TGTGCCAGCAGCGTACAGGGTCTAACTGAAGCTTTCTTT.